Listed below are T cell receptor beta chains from one sample, sequenced in a study of blood T cell repertoires in COVID-19. The table came from immunoSEQ multiplex PCR; TCRdb's copy has only in-frame clones and leaves some out. This sample carries over 110,000 clones, over 75% of them seen once, and the ten largest clones take 3% to 4%. The sequencing sample was made of PBMCs or T cells enriched from blood (not recorded which). The receptors were gathered from a man aged 50-59 years in a cohort exposed to, infected with or recovered from COVID-19 (not recorded which). CDR3s include the opening cysteine and the closing phenylalanine or tryptophan. A D gene is named only where the DNA matches it firmly. Clone size is not always given. Where it is, it says once, few, many or a class for expanded clones.

v_call: TRBV7-2; d_call: TRBD2; clone_size: NA; j_call: TRBJ2-7; cdr3_aa: CASSRMAGGYEQYF; cdr3_nt: TGTGCCAGCAGTCGGATGGCGGGAGGGTACGAGCAGTACTTC
v_call: TRBV11-2; d_call: NA; clone_size: few; j_call: TRBJ2-7; cdr3_aa: CASSFSSDSTYEQYF; cdr3_nt: TGTGCCAGCAGCTTTAGTTCCGACAGTACCTACGAGCAGTACTTC
v_call: TRBV19; d_call: TRBD2; clone_size: once; j_call: TRBJ2-7; cdr3_aa: CASRQGGSSSYEQYF; cdr3_nt: TGTGCCAGTAGGCAGGGAGGGTCGAGCTCCTACGAGCAGTACTTC
v_call: TRBV24-1; d_call: TRBD2; clone_size: NA; j_call: TRBJ2-3; cdr3_aa: CATTPGGASTDTQYF; cdr3_nt: TGTGCCACCACCCCGGGGGGGGCTAGCACAGATACGCAGTATTTT
v_call: TRBV29-1; d_call: TRBD2; clone_size: NA; j_call: TRBJ2-5; cdr3_aa: CSAGPTSGGQETQYF; cdr3_nt: TGCAGCGCCGGACCCACTAGCGGGGGCCAAGAGACCCAGTACTTC
v_call: TRBV18; d_call: NA; clone_size: NA; j_call: TRBJ2-3; cdr3_aa: CASSRTVSTDTQYF; cdr3_nt: TGTGCCAGCTCCCGGACAGTCAGCACAGATACGCAGTATTTT
v_call: TRBV5-6; d_call: NA; clone_size: NA; j_call: TRBJ2-5; cdr3_aa: CASSPAITLDSPMTQYF; cdr3_nt: TGTGCCAGCAGCCCCGCTATAACCTTGGACAGTCCAATGACCCAGTACTTC
v_call: TRBV11-2; d_call: TRBD1; clone_size: NA; j_call: TRBJ1-6; cdr3_aa: CASSLGGTGNNSPLHF; cdr3_nt: TGTGCCAGCAGCCTCGGTGGGACAGGGAATAATTCACCCCTCCACTTT
v_call: TRBV18; d_call: TRBD1; clone_size: NA; j_call: TRBJ1-2; cdr3_aa: CASSPETGKGSYGYTF; cdr3_nt: TGTGCCAGCTCCCCCGAGACAGGGAAGGGGAGCTATGGCTACACCTTC
v_call: TRBV28; d_call: TRBD1; clone_size: NA; j_call: TRBJ2-5; cdr3_aa: CASTDGGQGGTQYF; cdr3_nt: TGTGCCAGCACCGACGGGGGACAGGGGGGGACCCAGTACTTC
v_call: TRBV7-2; d_call: TRBD1; clone_size: NA; j_call: TRBJ1-5; cdr3_aa: CASSSSGQGVNQPQHF; cdr3_nt: TGTGCCAGCAGCTCAAGTGGACAGGGGGTCAATCAGCCCCAGCATTTT
v_call: TRBV21-1; d_call: NA; clone_size: NA; j_call: TRBJ2-7; cdr3_aa: CASSKVGRGYEQYF; cdr3_nt: TGTGCCAGCAGCAAAGTGGGAAGGGGGTACGAGCAGTACTTC
v_call: TRBV20-1; d_call: NA; clone_size: NA; j_call: TRBJ1-2; cdr3_aa: CSARSEAGYTF; cdr3_nt: TGCAGTGCTAGAAGCGAGGCTGGCTACACCTTC
v_call: TRBV6-5; d_call: NA; clone_size: NA; j_call: TRBJ2-3; cdr3_aa: CASAEGGSTDTQYF; cdr3_nt: TGTGCCAGTGCGGAGGGGGGGAGCACAGATACGCAGTATTTT
v_call: TRBV5-4; d_call: NA; clone_size: few; j_call: TRBJ1-1; cdr3_aa: CASSLDWALNTEAFF; cdr3_nt: TGTGCCAGCAGCTTGGATTGGGCTTTGAACACTGAAGCTTTCTTT
v_call: TRBV2; d_call: TRBD2; clone_size: NA; j_call: TRBJ2-3; cdr3_aa: CASSSGLAEDTQYF; cdr3_nt: TGTGCCAGCAGCTCGGGACTAGCGGAAGATACGCAGTATTTT
v_call: TRBV7-9; d_call: TRBD2; clone_size: NA; j_call: TRBJ2-1; cdr3_aa: CASSASGGNEQFF; cdr3_nt: TGTGCCAGCAGCGCTAGCGGGGGTAATGAGCAGTTCTTC
v_call: TRBV28; d_call: TRBD2; clone_size: NA; j_call: TRBJ2-1; cdr3_aa: CASRGTIINEQFF; cdr3_nt: TGTGCCAGCAGGGGGACTATCATCAATGAGCAGTTCTTC
v_call: TRBV27; d_call: TRBD1; clone_size: NA; j_call: TRBJ1-5; cdr3_aa: CASSPTGLGDQPQHF; cdr3_nt: TGTGCCAGCAGCCCGACAGGGCTAGGCGATCAGCCCCAGCATTTT
v_call: TRBV2; d_call: NA; clone_size: NA; j_call: TRBJ2-7; cdr3_aa: CASRTGRIQYF; cdr3_nt: TGTGCCAGCAGGACGGGTAGGATCCAGTACTTC
v_call: TRBV11-2; d_call: TRBD2; clone_size: NA; j_call: TRBJ2-7; cdr3_aa: CASSLSGGHEQYF; cdr3_nt: TGTGCCAGCAGCCTTAGCGGGGGGCACGAGCAGTACTTC
v_call: TRBV3-1/TRBV3-2; d_call: NA; clone_size: NA; j_call: TRBJ1-1; cdr3_aa: CASSQDPMNTEAFF; cdr3_nt: TGTGCCAGCAGCCAAGACCCCATGAACACTGAAGCTTTCTTT
v_call: TRBV27; d_call: TRBD1; clone_size: few; j_call: TRBJ1-2; cdr3_aa: CASSPGTGLNYGYTF; cdr3_nt: TGTGCCAGCAGTCCCGGGACAGGCCTTAACTATGGCTACACCTTC
v_call: TRBV19; d_call: TRBD1; clone_size: NA; j_call: TRBJ1-1; cdr3_aa: CASSLGQVSTEAFF; cdr3_nt: TGTGCCAGTAGTCTAGGACAGGTTTCCACTGAAGCTTTCTTT
v_call: TRBV5-1; d_call: NA; clone_size: few; j_call: TRBJ2-5; cdr3_aa: CASSHKGDAAGTQYF; cdr3_nt: TGCGCCAGCAGCCATAAGGGAGACGCCGCTGGGACCCAGTACTTC
v_call: TRBV5-5; d_call: NA; clone_size: NA; j_call: TRBJ1-1; cdr3_aa: CASSPSTVNTEAFF; cdr3_nt: TGTGCCAGCAGCCCAAGTACAGTGAACACTGAAGCTTTCTTT
v_call: TRBV5-1; d_call: NA; clone_size: NA; j_call: TRBJ1-3; cdr3_aa: CASSSGVPGNTIYF; cdr3_nt: TGCGCCAGCAGCTCAGGGGTACCTGGAAACACCATATATTTT
v_call: TRBV7-9; d_call: NA; clone_size: NA; j_call: TRBJ2-7; cdr3_aa: CASSSGLLSEQYF; cdr3_nt: TGTGCCAGCAGCTCGGGACTTCTCTCCGAGCAGTACTTC
v_call: TRBV6-5; d_call: TRBD1; clone_size: NA; j_call: TRBJ2-1; cdr3_aa: CASLQPGQRNNEQFF; cdr3_nt: TGTGCCAGCTTACAACCGGGACAGCGAAACAATGAGCAGTTCTTC
v_call: TRBV20-1; d_call: NA; clone_size: NA; j_call: TRBJ1-5; cdr3_aa: CSASSAQSGGNQPQHF; cdr3_nt: TGCAGTGCTAGTTCGGCCCAATCGGGTGGCAATCAGCCCCAGCATTTT
v_call: TRBV10-3; d_call: NA; clone_size: NA; j_call: TRBJ2-7; cdr3_aa: CAIRASPLMKQYF; cdr3_nt: TGTGCCATCAGGGCTTCTCCCCTTATGAAGCAGTACTTC
v_call: TRBV27; d_call: TRBD1; clone_size: NA; j_call: TRBJ2-5; cdr3_aa: CASKPGGWVKTQYF; cdr3_nt: TGTGCCAGCAAACCAGGGGGCTGGGTGAAGACCCAGTACTTC
v_call: TRBV15; d_call: TRBD1; clone_size: NA; j_call: TRBJ1-5; cdr3_aa: CATSERQGINQPQHF; cdr3_nt: TGTGCCACCAGCGAACGACAGGGGATAAATCAGCCCCAGCATTTT
v_call: TRBV5-4; d_call: NA; clone_size: NA; j_call: TRBJ2-5; cdr3_aa: CASKRAVKETQYF; cdr3_nt: TGTGCCAGCAAGAGGGCCGTGAAAGAGACCCAGTACTTC
v_call: TRBV9; d_call: TRBD2; clone_size: NA; j_call: TRBJ2-1; cdr3_aa: CASSGLAGGPEEQFF; cdr3_nt: TGTGCCAGCAGCGGGCTAGCGGGGGGGCCCGAGGAGCAGTTCTTC
v_call: TRBV18; d_call: TRBD2; clone_size: NA; j_call: TRBJ2-1; cdr3_aa: CASSPGGGEQFF; cdr3_nt: TGTGCCAGCTCACCCGGGGGGGGTGAGCAGTTCTTC
v_call: TRBV5-1; d_call: TRBD1; clone_size: NA; j_call: TRBJ2-2; cdr3_aa: CASSWDRANTGELFF; cdr3_nt: TGCGCCAGCAGCTGGGACAGGGCTAACACCGGGGAGCTGTTTTTT
v_call: TRBV7-9; d_call: TRBD2; clone_size: NA; j_call: TRBJ2-7; cdr3_aa: CASSGSGGFDSYEQYF; cdr3_nt: TGTGCCAGCAGCGGTAGCGGGGGGTTCGACTCCTACGAGCAGTACTTC
v_call: TRBV5-1; d_call: NA; clone_size: NA; j_call: TRBJ1-3; cdr3_aa: CASSLAAGSGNTIYF; cdr3_nt: TGCGCCAGCAGCTTGGCTGCAGGGTCAGGAAACACCATATATTTT
v_call: TRBV27; d_call: NA; clone_size: once; j_call: TRBJ1-4; cdr3_aa: CAREAPATNEKLFF; cdr3_nt: TGTGCCAGGGAGGCCCCTGCAACTAATGAAAAACTGTTTTTT
v_call: TRBV10-1; d_call: TRBD1; clone_size: once; j_call: TRBJ1-2; cdr3_aa: CASISSRQGQYGYTF; cdr3_nt: TGCGCCAGCATCTCATCCCGACAGGGCCAGTATGGCTACACCTTC
v_call: TRBV6-2/TRBV6-3; d_call: TRBD2; clone_size: NA; j_call: TRBJ2-7; cdr3_aa: CASSYGLAGAYEQYF; cdr3_nt: TGTGCCAGCAGTTACGGACTAGCGGGGGCCTACGAGCAGTACTTC
v_call: TRBV28; d_call: NA; clone_size: few; j_call: TRBJ1-6; cdr3_aa: CASRQGSGIGPNSPLHF; cdr3_nt: TGTGCCAGCAGACAAGGATCAGGTATCGGTCCTAATTCACCCCTCCACTTT
v_call: TRBV28; d_call: TRBD1; clone_size: NA; j_call: TRBJ1-5; cdr3_aa: CASSLGQGFNQPQHF; cdr3_nt: TGTGCCAGCAGTCTCGGACAGGGTTTCAATCAGCCCCAGCATTTT
v_call: TRBV7-6; d_call: TRBD2; clone_size: NA; j_call: TRBJ2-7; cdr3_aa: CASSFGGGEQYF; cdr3_nt: TGTGCCAGCAGCTTCGGGGGGGGCGAGCAGTACTTC
v_call: TRBV9; d_call: NA; clone_size: once; j_call: TRBJ2-3; cdr3_aa: CASSAGGGSLGTDTQYF; cdr3_nt: TGTGCCAGCAGCGCTGGCGGCGGATCTTTGGGCACAGATACGCAGTATTTT
v_call: TRBV5-6; d_call: TRBD2; clone_size: NA; j_call: TRBJ2-5; cdr3_aa: CASSLAEGGRETQYF; cdr3_nt: TGTGCCAGCAGCTTGGCCGAGGGAGGGAGGGAGACCCAGTACTTC
v_call: TRBV5-1; d_call: NA; clone_size: NA; j_call: TRBJ1-1; cdr3_aa: CAPREEGRLWNTEAFF; cdr3_nt: TGCGCCCCCCGTGAGGAGGGGCGCTTATGGAACACTGAAGCTTTCTTT
v_call: TRBV6-2/TRBV6-3; d_call: TRBD1; clone_size: NA; j_call: TRBJ1-2; cdr3_aa: CASSWTGDGYTF; cdr3_nt: TGTGCCAGCAGTTGGACAGGGGATGGCTACACCTTC
v_call: TRBV12-3/TRBV12-4; d_call: NA; clone_size: NA; j_call: TRBJ1-4; cdr3_aa: CASSGGSEKLFF; cdr3_nt: TGTGCCAGCAGTGGAGGAAGTGAAAAACTGTTTTTT
v_call: TRBV18; d_call: TRBD1; clone_size: few; j_call: TRBJ1-1; cdr3_aa: CASSVGTGGEAFF; cdr3_nt: TGTGCCAGCTCAGTTGGGACAGGTGGAGAAGCTTTCTTT